This T cell receptor (beta chain) was obtained from a study of T cell clonotyping in hematopoietic cell transplantation. Of note for this clone: As yet, its antigen is unknown.

Trimming stripped 2 bases from V and 7 bases from J, with 9 bases between. This CDR3 region has 13 residues. In germline, CDR1 is KGHSH, CDR2 LQKENI. Study-wide points: Cells were unsorted, so CD4 and CD8 contributions were not separated. Higher Inverse Simpson Index values in graft donor and pretransplant recipient predicted broader posttransplant TCR diversity. Few recipient clonotypes overlapped donors; over 97% were de novo at given depth. Pathologically expanded recipient clonotypes increased progressively from day 30 to day 180 as diversity fell.

Clones were sequenced by immunoSEQ multiplex PCR, and TCRdb holds only the in-frame ones, with some missing. In the table there are about 15,000 clones, about two thirds of which are singletons. This sequence was found in a woman aged 55-70 years in good health. Some clones in this sample may be carry-over from other donors' samples. The sample consisted of peripheral blood mononuclear cells. The chain combines TRBV18 with TRBJ1-5; D not resolved. CDR3 sequence: CASSPEVYQPQHF. CDR3 DNA: TGTGCCAGCTCACCAGAGGTTTACCAGCCCCAGCATTTT.